Each of the 30 T cell receptor beta chains below was sequenced from the same sample in a study of T cell repertoires in cytomegalovirus infection. TCRdb called the reads again in MiXCR, with one record for every CDR3 protein. Counted here are around 530,000 distinct CDR3 sequences, 15% to 20% occurring once; the ten biggest clones make up about 24%. Specimen: CD8+ T cells from PBMCs. All receptors come from a human donor in good health (CMV status not recorded). Some clones in this sample may be carry-over from other donors' samples.

This clonotype was observed a few times. V is TRBV7-8 and J is TRBJ2-7, with 8 bases that match TRBD2. The J segment lost 3 bases and the V segment lost 1 base, leaving 5 bases of the junction unmatched. Per germline, CDR1 SGHVS and CDR2 FQNEAQ. The CDR3 consists of 15 residues. This CDR3 is CASSLGFSGNYEQYF. The CDR3 nucleotides are TGTGCCAGCAGCTTAGGTTTTAGCGGGAACTACGAGCAGTACTTC.

This clonotype was detected only a few times. Germline is not matched at one junction end, which may reflect a read error. This chain uses TRBV7-3 with TRBJ1-3, with 9 bases identical to TRBD1. Germline CDR1 and CDR2: SGHTA and FQGTGA. This CDR3 is 17 amino acids long. The DNA for the CDR3 is TGTGCCAGCAGTTTAAACGCCGGGACAGGGTATGGAAACACCATATATTTT. Protein: CASSLNAGTGYGNTIYF.

Ten or more counts support this clonotype. The genes are TRBV6-1 and TRBJ1-1; 9 bases are a match to TRBD1. The CDR3 totals 14 residues. The J segment lost 4 bases and the V segment lost 5 bases, leaving 5 bases of the junction unmatched. Germline V gene sequence: CDR1 MNHNS, CDR2 SASEGT. CDR3: CASSPTGGRTEAFF. The CDR3 DNA reads as TGTGCCAGCAGTCCGACAGGGGGGCGCACTGAAGCTTTCTTT.

This clonotype was picked up many times. The chain links TRBV27 to TRBJ1-1; possible D gene TRBD1, 5 bases. Germline V lookup: CDR1 MNHEY, CDR2 SMNVEV (reference sequence). V was pared by 11 bases and J by 1 base, with 11 bases between. The CDR3 runs to 12 residues. CDR3 sequence: CAFQGGNTEAFF. The CDR3 region has the DNA TGTGCCTTCCAGGGAGGGAACACTGAAGCTTTCTTT.

This clonotype appeared many times. This chain joins TRBV28 and TRBJ2-1, with 10 bases aligning to TRBD2. This CDR3 has 15 residues. After removal of 2 bases from V and 4 bases from J, the junction contained 2 bases not matched to a gene. Looked up from germline, CDR1 is MDHEN and CDR2 is SYDVKM. The CDR3 reads CASSLSGGEYNEQFF. The CDR3 DNA sequence: TGTGCCAGCAGTTTAAGCGGGGGGGAGTACAATGAGCAGTTCTTC.

Many counts were recorded for this clonotype. This chain connects TRBV10-3 to TRBJ2-1; 8 bases line up with TRBD2. CDR3 length: 16 residues. Looked up from germline, CDR1 is ENHRY and CDR2 is SYGVKD. V was clipped by 0 bases and J by 2 bases; unmatched bases: 3. Written as DNA, the CDR3 is TGTGCCATCAGTGAGTCAACTAGCGGTACCTACAATGAGCAGTTCTTC. Amino acid sequence: CAISESTSGTYNEQFF.

This clonotype was counted between two and nine times. The chain recombines TRBV4-2 with TRBJ2-1, with 9 bases lining up with TRBD2. CDR3 length: 18 amino acids. Germline V gives CDR1 LGHNA, CDR2 YNFKEQ. Trimming at V came to 1 base and at J to 0 bases, leaving 7 bases not matched to a gene. The CDR3 is CASSQVPSGESSYNEQFF. The CDR3 DNA sequence: TGTGCCAGCAGCCAAGTACCTAGCGGGGAGAGCTCCTACAATGAGCAGTTCTTC.

V is TRBV7-9 and J is TRBJ1-1; 10 bases align to TRBD1. Germline trimming cut 11 bases from V and 5 bases from J; bases unmatched to any gene: 5. Germline CDR1 reads SEHNR; CDR2 reads FQNEAQ (reference sequence). The CDR3 is 12 amino acids. The CDR3 DNA sequence: TGTGCCGGACAGGGGGGGCGTACTGAAGCTTTCTTT. This gives the protein CAGQGGRTEAFF.

This clonotype was detected ten times or more. The rearrangement links TRBV7-3 to TRBJ2-6; possibly TRBD1 for D (6 bases). The V end was cut by 1 base, the J end by 4 bases, with 14 bases between. The germline gives CDR1 SGHTA, CDR2 FQGTGA. The CDR3 totals 17 residues. The CDR3 DNA sequence: TGTGCCAGCAGCTTAAACCACAGGGTGCCGGGGGCCAACGTCCTGACTTTC. It is translated as CASSLNHRVPGANVLTF. Full variable domain (remainder filled in from reference TRBV7-3 and TRBJ2-6): GAGVSQTPSNKVTEKGKYVELRCDPISGHTALYWYRQSLGQGPEFLIYFQGTGAADDSGLPNDRFFAVRPEGSVSTLKIQRTERGDSAVYLCASSLNHRVPGANVLTFGAGSRLTVL.

The rearrangement uses TRBV20-1 and TRBJ1-2, with 8 bases aligning to TRBD1. Trimming took 0 bases from V and 4 from J; bases not matched to a gene: 4. This CDR3 has 14 amino acids. The V gene's germline CDR1 is DFQATT and CDR2 SNEGSKA (reference sequence). The chain's CDR3 is CSARDQGAAYGYTF. In DNA form, the CDR3 reads TGCAGTGCTAGAGATCAGGGGGCCGCCTATGGCTACACCTTC.

The CDR3, as DNA: TGTGCCAGCAGCCCGAGGGAGCGGGTGATCTACGAGCAGTACTTC. Residues: CASSPRERVIYEQYF. The chain uses TRBV7-9 and TRBJ2-7; TRBD2 might be the D (6 bases). Deletions cut 5 bases from V and 3 bases from J, with 17 bases between. Germline V lookup: CDR1 SEHNR, CDR2 FQNEAQ (reference sequence). The CDR3 contains 15 residues.

This clonotype came up a few times. A much larger clonotype is one base distant, so this may be a read error. This rearrangement joins TRBV9 to TRBJ1-5, with unresolved D. Germline V gene lookup returns CDR1 SGDLS and CDR2 YYNGEE. V was pared by 2 bases and J by 3 bases, with 6 bases between. The CDR3 spans 13 residues. CDR3 nucleotides: TGTGCCAGCAGCGTCGGCCTCAATCAGCCCCAGCATTTT. This gives the protein CASSVGLNQPQHF.

The rearrangement uses TRBV19 and TRBJ2-1, with TRBD2 matching over 8 bases. The ends lost 1 base at V and 9 bases at J; junction bases unmatched: 2. There are 13 residues in the CDR3. Germline CDR1 is LNHDA and CDR2 is SQIVND (reference sequence). Here the CDR3 DNA reads TGTGCCAGTAGTATAGTCAGCGGGGGTGAGCAGTTCTTC. Protein product: CASSIVSGGEQFF.

This clonotype was picked up many times. The chain employs TRBV4-1 and TRBJ2-1; 11 bases are a match to TRBD2. The CDR3 is made up of 15 amino acids. CDR1 is MGHRA and CDR2 is YSYEKL in the germline V gene. The trim removed 6 bases at V and 7 bases at J, leaving 8 bases unmatched. Written as DNA, the CDR3 is TGCGCCAGCAGGACTAGCGGGGCCTTTGGGAATGAGCAGTTCTTC. This encodes CASRTSGAFGNEQFF.

This clonotype appeared many times. The J gene is TRBJ2-1, the V gene TRBV6-6, with 8 bases fitting TRBD2. Germline V gene sequence: CDR1 MNHNY, CDR2 SVGAGI (reference sequence). The CDR3 runs to 15 residues. With V trimmed by 2 bases and J by 2 bases, 2 bases remained unmatched. The chain's CDR3 is CASSYRGGTYNEQFF. CDR3 in DNA: TGTGCCAGCAGTTACCGGGGGGGAACCTACAATGAGCAGTTCTTC.

This clonotype has just a few counts. The chain couples TRBV19 to TRBJ2-3, with D hard to call. Looked up from germline, CDR1 is LNHDA and CDR2 is SQIVND (reference sequence). V was pared by 5 bases and J by 8 bases, with 17 bases between. The CDR3 totals 14 residues. The CDR3 DNA reads as TGTGCCAGTAGTCCGAGGTTATTACCCGGTACGCAGTATTTT. It is translated as CASSPRLLPGTQYF. The whole variable domain, filled in from reference TRBV19 and TRBJ2-3, reads DGGITQSPKYLFRKEGQNVTLSCEQNLNHDAMYWYRQDPGQGLRLIYYSQIVNDFQKGDIAEGYSVSREKKESFPLTVTSAQKNPTAFYLCASSPRLLPGTQYFGPGTRLTVL.

This clonotype was seen a single time. This chain uses TRBV11-2 with TRBJ2-4, with a tentative D call TRBD2 (5 bases). CDR3 length: 15 amino acids. Trimming removed 0 bases at V and 1 base at J, with 7 bases between. Germline V CDR1 and CDR2: SGHAT, FQNNGV. The CDR3, as DNA: TGTGCCAGCAGCTTAGATGGCGGGGCCAAAAACATTCAGTACTTC. Translating it yields CASSLDGGAKNIQYF. Variable domain in full (rest from reference TRBV11-2 and TRBJ2-4): EAGVAQSPRYKIIEKRQSVAFWCNPISGHATLYWYQQILGQGPKLLIQFQNNGVVDDSQLPKDRFSAERLKGVDSTLKIQPAKLEDSAVYLCASSLDGGAKNIQYFGAGTRLSVL.

The rearrangement joins TRBV5-1 to TRBJ1-2; TRBD1 aligns across 7 bases. The V gene's germline CDR1 is SGHRS and CDR2 YFSETQ. Trimming took 2 bases from V and 5 from J; bases not matched to a gene: 3. This CDR3 region has 13 residues. CDR3 coding DNA: TGCGCCAGCAGCTTCGGGACAGTTTATGGCTACACCTTC. Translation: CASSFGTVYGYTF.

This clonotype was seen a few times. The chain couples TRBV15 to TRBJ2-1, with 8 bases fitting TRBD2. Unmatched junction bases numbered 5, after V lost 2 bases and J lost 8 bases. Germline V CDR1 and CDR2: LNHNV, YYDKDF (reference sequence). This CDR3 is 14 amino acids long. The DNA of the CDR3 is TGTGCCACCAGCAGACGGGGGGGTGTCGATGAGCAGTTCTTC. Translation: CATSRRGGVDEQFF.

This clonotype was counted only a few times. The chain uses TRBV19 and TRBJ1-5; D might be TRBD1 (5 bases). V was cut by 2 bases and J by 5 bases, with 10 bases left in between. This CDR3 region has 14 residues. Germline V lookup: CDR1 LNHDA, CDR2 SQIVND (reference sequence). CDR3 loop: CASSIRQGDQPQHF. The CDR3 DNA reads as TGTGCCAGTAGTATACGGCAGGGCGATCAGCCCCAGCATTTT.

In its sample, this clonotype was seen a few times. This sequence joins TRBV4-1 and TRBJ2-1; 8 bases match TRBD2. CDR1 MGHRA and CDR2 YSYEKL come from the germline V gene. V lost 1 base to trimming and J lost 8 bases; unmatched junction nucleotides: 7. The length of the CDR3 is 15 residues. The chain's CDR3 is CASSQGAGVPHEQFF. In DNA form, the CDR3 reads TGCGCCAGCAGCCAAGGAGCGGGAGTTCCCCATGAGCAGTTCTTC.

This clonotype was counted a few times. The V and J genes are TRBV20-1 and TRBJ2-7; a weak D match, TRBD2 (5 bases). Germline V gene sequence: CDR1 DFQATT, CDR2 SNEGSKA (reference sequence). This CDR3 has 14 amino acids. V lost 5 bases to trimming and J lost 3 bases, with 17 bases between them. DNA of the CDR3: TGCAGTGCTGAGGAACGGGGTTCATACTACGAGCAGTACTTC. Translating it yields CSAEERGSYYEQYF.

The chain uses TRBV6-2 or TRBV6-3 and TRBJ1-1; 7 nucleotides line up with TRBD1. Germline V CDR1 and CDR2: MNHEY, SVGEGT. The J segment lost 7 bases and the V segment lost 6 bases, leaving 14 bases of the junction unmatched. The CDR3 totals 15 residues. The CDR3: CASSRTGQGVGEAFF. Written as DNA, the CDR3 is TGTGCCAGCAGCCGAACAGGCCAGGGGGTCGGTGAAGCTTTCTTT.

The chain employs TRBV4-2 and TRBJ2-7, with TRBD1 as a possible D gene (5 bases). V was shortened by 0 bases and J by 1 base, with 10 bases between the two germline ends. The CDR3 is 15 residues long. CDR1 and CDR2 from the germline V gene are LGHNA and YNFKEQ. The CDR3 loop reads CASSQEPGLSYEQYF. Written as DNA, the CDR3 is TGTGCCAGCAGCCAAGAGCCAGGGTTATCCTACGAGCAGTACTTC.

The table lists this clonotype with a few counts. The V call is TRBV19, the J call TRBJ2-1; D not certain. Per germline, CDR1 LNHDA and CDR2 SQIVND (reference sequence). The CDR3 runs to 16 residues. With 1 base removed from V and 7 bases from J, the gap between germline ends came to 17 bases. The CDR3 nucleotides are TGTGCCAGTAGTATAGGCCTCTGGGGATCTGGGAATGAGCAGTTCTTC. Its translation is CASSIGLWGSGNEQFF.

This clonotype was detected a few times. This chain connects TRBV3-1 to TRBJ2-1; TRBD2 agrees at 10 bases. The J segment lost 9 bases and the V segment lost 1 base, leaving 12 bases of the junction unmatched. Germline values: CDR1 LGHDT, CDR2 YNNKEL (reference sequence). This CDR3 comprises 17 residues. The CDR3 DNA is TGTGCCAGCAGCCAAGTAGAAGGACTAGCGGCTCAAGGTGAGCAGTTCTTC. Its protein product is CASSQVEGLAAQGEQFF.

This clonotype has more than one count but fewer than ten. The chain joins TRBV2 to TRBJ2-1, with 8 bases lining up with TRBD1. Per germline, CDR1 SNHLY and CDR2 FYNNEI. Trimming removed 3 bases from V and 7 bases from J; junction bases left unmatched: 5. This CDR3 is 14 amino acids long. The CDR3 nucleotides read TGTGCCAGCAGTGATAGGCAGGGGGCGAATGAGCAGTTCTTC. Translated: CASSDRQGANEQFF.

This clonotype was observed many times. CDR3: CASNAGLADNEQFF. In nucleotides, the CDR3 is TGTGCCAGCAATGCGGGGCTAGCAGACAATGAGCAGTTCTTC. This chain joins TRBV7-3 and TRBJ2-1; D possibly corresponds to TRBD2 (6 bases). The CDR3 contains 14 residues. The ends were cut back, 7 bases at V and 5 bases at J, with 15 bases in the middle. The germline gives CDR1 SGHTA, CDR2 FQGTGA.

V and J are TRBV5-1 and TRBJ2-2, with TRBD1 identical over 9 bases. Germline V lookup: CDR1 SGHRS, CDR2 YFSETQ. J lost 6 bases, V lost 0 bases, and 3 bases had no gene match. The CDR3 has 15 amino acids. The CDR3, as DNA: TGCGCCAGCAGCTTGGTGACAGGGGGTGCCGGGGAGCTGTTTTTT. Translating it yields CASSLVTGGAGELFF.

This clonotype was detected only a few times. The chain combines TRBV6-5 with TRBJ1-2; possible D gene TRBD1, 6 bases. V lost 2 bases and J lost 4, with 20 bases in between. The CDR3 extends over 17 amino acids. Germline CDR1 MNHEY, CDR2 SVGAGI. The CDR3 spells CASSYNRVDMKGYGYTF. In DNA form, the CDR3 reads TGTGCCAGCAGTTACAACAGGGTAGACATGAAAGGCTATGGCTACACCTTC.